This record concerns one TCR beta chain sequence. Its recognized antigen is unknown. No base quality values were provided; no much bigger clone lies one nucleotide off. These data belong to a study of blood T cell repertoires in COVID-19 (dated by TCRdb to 2018 to 2021). Regarding the complete study: Samples covering the acute and convalescent phases of COVID-19 were provided by collaborators in the United States, Italy and Spain. The prospective study material was composed of cDNA or gDNA derived from T cells, B-cell-depleted T cells, or PBMCs. The repertoires were made available in a free public database intended to serve as a resource for research on the immune response to SARS-CoV-2. Where available, HLA class I and class II types were obtained from metadata supplied by the sample provider rather than from assay-based typing. The sample metadata nearly always contained a de-identified subject ID, COVID-19 status, age in years and sex. Subjects who had been exposed to COVID-19, were actively infected with it, or had recovered from it provided the deeply sampled blood TCRbeta repertoires that made up the dataset. Samples came from the ongoing ImmuneRACE study (first 160 participants) plus 1,254 subjects from 6 global collaborators. On the study overall, not on this receptor specifically: The amount of clinical and demographic metadata varied by source and participant and was provided uncurated.

Participants in the prospective study were enrolled through a virtual design, were aged roughly 18 to 100 years, and lived in 24 United States geographic areas. In the prospective study, cohorts were assigned on the basis of participant-reported clinical history obtained from a screening survey and a study questionnaire. Recovered participants in ImmuneRACE Cohort 3 were defined by two consecutive negative NP/OP PCR tests, clearance by a healthcare professional, or resolution of symptoms. Each participant in the prospective study had whole blood, serum and a nasopharyngeal or oropharyngeal swab collected by mobile phlebotomists. Additional blood draws and questionnaires over an approximately two-month period could optionally be provided by prospective study participants. Before DNA extraction, blood samples from the prospective study were shipped at room temperature or frozen. TCRbeta CDR3 regions were amplified from genomic DNA using the immunoSEQ Assay, a bias-controlled multiplex PCR. Processing in the source paper ran as follows. Within the assay, amplification of reference gene primers was used to estimate how many nucleated cells each sample contained. To quantify the absolute abundance of each unique TCRbeta CDR3 rearrangement, sequence reads were collapsed and filtered. Productive Simpson clonality was computed per sample as the square root of Simpson's diversity index over productive rearrangements. Here the immuneACCESS table is served through TCRdb, limited to in-frame sequences with V and J called. Missing clones are a known gap in these copies; in checked studies unresolved V genes cover under half, and the rest lacks a known reason. The V and J calls and the clone size are those of that table, but D and trimming were determined from the DNA. Present in this sample are around 390,000 clones, 85% to 90% of which were seen just once. 10% of the sample lies in the top ten.

Inclusive of the bounding cysteine and phenylalanine, the CDR3 is 13 residues long. The CDR3 DNA has 39 bases and is translated from base 1. Looking up the germline V gene (reference sequence) yields CDR1 SEHNR and CDR2 FQNEAQ. V is reduced by 3 bases and J by 6 bases, leaving a spacing of 11 bases between them. Recombination joined TRBV7-9 with TRBJ1-1; D gene: possibly TRBD1, on 5 matching bases. Sequencing used PBMCs or T cells enriched from blood (not recorded which). This clonotype originated in a woman aged 45-65 years who had recovered from COVID-19. The nucleotides read TGTGCCAGCAGCTTGACAGCAGACGCTGAAGCTTTCTTT. Translated, this gives CASSLTADAEAFF. The entire variable domain, with the stretches around the CDR3 drawn from the reference TRBV7-9 and TRBJ1-1 proteins, is DTGVSQNPRHKITKRGQNVTFRCDPISEHNRLYWYRQTLGQGPEFLTYFQNEAQLEKSRLLSDRFSAERPKGSFSTLEIQRTEQGDSAMYLCASSLTADAEAFFGQGTRLTVV.